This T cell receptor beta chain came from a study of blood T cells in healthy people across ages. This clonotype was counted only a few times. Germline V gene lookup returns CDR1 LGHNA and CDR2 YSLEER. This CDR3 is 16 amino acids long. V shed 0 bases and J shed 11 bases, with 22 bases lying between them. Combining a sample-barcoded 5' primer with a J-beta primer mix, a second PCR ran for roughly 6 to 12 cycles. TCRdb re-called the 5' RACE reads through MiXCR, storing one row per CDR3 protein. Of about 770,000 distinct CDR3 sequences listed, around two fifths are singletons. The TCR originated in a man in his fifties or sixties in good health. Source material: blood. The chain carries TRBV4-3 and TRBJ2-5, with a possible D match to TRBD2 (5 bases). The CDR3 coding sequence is TGCGCCAGCAGCCAAGATCTTCCGGGGATTCAGAGGGAGCAGTACTTC. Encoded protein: CASSQDLPGIQREQYF.